These T cell receptor beta chains were read from a single sample in a study of blood T cell repertoires in COVID-19. Sequencing was performed with immunoSEQ multiplex PCR; in TCRdb, only in-frame clones are kept and a portion is missing. The top ten clones hold more than 1.2% of a sample with approximately 140,000 clones, roughly 83% of them seen once. The sequencing input was peripheral blood. These receptors all stem from a man in his 60s with acute or convalescent COVID-19. CDR3s include the opening cysteine and the closing phenylalanine or tryptophan. The order of the fields is CDR3 protein, CDR3 DNA, J gene, D gene, clone size, V gene. A D gene is named only where the DNA matches it firmly. Rows may omit the clone size; those that give it use once, few, many or a size class.

CASSRLSGRVGGELFF,TGTGCCAGCAGTCGCCTTAGCGGGAGAGTTGGCGGGGAGCTGTTTTTT,TRBJ2-2,TRBD2,few,TRBV2
CASSPTTEANYGYTF,TGTGCCAGCTCACCAACGACAGAAGCTAACTATGGCTACACCTTC,TRBJ1-2,-,-,TRBV18
CASSSGDRVHEQYF,TGTGCCAGCAGCTCTGGGGACAGGGTGCACGAGCAGTACTTC,TRBJ2-7,TRBD1,few,TRBV7-9
CAWSGIAGARQETQYF,TGTGCCTGGAGTGGTATAGCGGGAGCTCGCCAAGAGACCCAGTACTTC,TRBJ2-5,TRBD2,few,TRBV30
CATSRRLAGGNEQFF,TGTGCCACCAGCAGAAGACTAGCGGGGGGCAATGAGCAGTTCTTC,TRBJ2-1,TRBD2,once,TRBV15
CASSWLRGSGELFF,TGTGCCAGCAGTTGGCTCCGAGGGTCCGGGGAGCTGTTTTTT,TRBJ2-2,-,-,TRBV6-5
CASSQGLAGGPWNEQFF,TGCGCCAGCAGCCAAGGACTAGCGGGAGGGCCATGGAATGAGCAGTTCTTC,TRBJ2-1,TRBD2,-,TRBV5-1
CASSETDNYGYTF,TGTGCCAGCAGTGAGACAGATAACTATGGCTACACCTTC,TRBJ1-2,-,-,TRBV2
CASSQADTGELFF,TGTGCCAGCAGCCAAGCAGATACCGGGGAGCTGTTTTTT,TRBJ2-2,-,-,TRBV3-1/TRBV3-2
CASSLGRAYEQYF,TGTGCCAGCAGTTTAGGCAGGGCTTACGAGCAGTACTTC,TRBJ2-7,-,-,TRBV27